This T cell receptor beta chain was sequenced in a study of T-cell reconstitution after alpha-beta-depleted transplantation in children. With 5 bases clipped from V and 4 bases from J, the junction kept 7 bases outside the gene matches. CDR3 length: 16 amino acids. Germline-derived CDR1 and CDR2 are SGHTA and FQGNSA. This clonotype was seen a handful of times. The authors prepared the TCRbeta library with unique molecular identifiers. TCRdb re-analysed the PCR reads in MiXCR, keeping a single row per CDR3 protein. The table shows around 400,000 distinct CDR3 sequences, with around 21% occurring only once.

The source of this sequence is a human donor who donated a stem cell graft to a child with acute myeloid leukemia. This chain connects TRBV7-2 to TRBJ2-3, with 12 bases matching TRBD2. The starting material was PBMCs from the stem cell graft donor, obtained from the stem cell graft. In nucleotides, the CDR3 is TGTGCCAGCAGCGGACGACTAGCGGGAGTGGCAGATACGCAGTATTTT. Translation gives CASSGRLAGVADTQYF.